This TCR beta chain was sequenced during a study of tumor-infiltrating lymphocytes in primary liver carcinoma. For the study at large: Patients had primary liver carcinoma treated by surgical resection. Findings and limits, study-wide: Against blood, tumors held a significantly higher top-250-clone fraction (p = 0.039).

Total RNA (around 500 ng) served as template for TCR beta cDNA synthesis primed by a constant-region primer. Libraries of TCR beta came from three nested multiplex PCR rounds with slightly modified ARM-PCR. Amplification in the first two PCR rounds was performed using TRBV1-TRBV30 forward primers and a C-beta reverse primer for approximately 10 cycles each. TCRdb analysed the multiplex PCR reads with MiXCR anew, one entry per CDR3 protein. This table has approximately 330,000 distinct CDR3 sequences, about 61% appearing once. Points on this clonotype: Antigen unknown. At one end the junction does not follow the germline gene, possibly because of a read error.

The germline gives CDR1 MGHRA, CDR2 YSYEKL. The length of the CDR3 is 15 residues. The researchers obtained blood RNA from unsorted whole blood and also extracted germline DNA. The origin of this receptor is a man in his forties with primary liver carcinoma and hepatitis B virus infection. Sequencing was carried out using peripheral blood. The chain is built from TRBV4-1 and TRBJ1-2; D is unresolved. The chain's CDR3 is CAGSQDPLGSATYTF. CDR3 nucleotides: TGCGCCGGCAGCCAGGATCCTCTAGGGTCCGCGACCTACACCTTC.